These T cell receptor beta chains were read from a single sample in a study of cytomegalovirus exposure and HLA in healthy donors. Here immunoSEQ multiplex PCR was the method, and the copy in TCRdb shows in-frame clones only, minus some. The sample lists 75,000 to 100,000 clones, approximately 79% occurring once. The sample taken for sequencing was PBMCs. The receptors were sampled from a male donor in good health and CMV-seronegative. Both conserved end residues are part of each CDR3.

>TRBV28|TRBJ2-7
CASSLRGGYEQYF
>TRBV5-1|TRBJ1-1
CASSFGGTEAFF
>TRBV5-6|TRBJ2-7
CASSFLGDRVPYEQYF
>TRBV9|TRBJ1-1
CASSVVDTGNTEAFF
>TRBV11-3|TRBJ2-5
CASSLGTSGKETQYF
>TRBV6-5|TRBJ1-5
CASRGQGGNQPQHF
>TRBV11-3|TRBJ2-3
CASSLDQGWGTDTQYF
>TRBV30|TRBJ2-1
CARTGETDSYNEQFF
>TRBV29-1|TRBJ1-2
CSVEIRARDYGYTF
>TRBV27|TRBJ2-2
CASPRGFGELFF
>TRBV7-9|TRBJ2-1
CASRPTGTSVFLRDNEQFF
>TRBV30|TRBJ2-1
CAWSGWEVQNEQFF
>TRBV6-4|TRBJ1-1
CASSDSGENTEAFF
>TRBV19|TRBJ1-1
CASSIGTGTEAFF
>TRBV7-2|TRBJ2-7
CASSGVEGSAYEQYF
>TRBV11-2|TRBJ2-7
CASSPHGSSYEQYF
>TRBV2|TRBJ2-7
CASRGDRLAYEQYF
>TRBV15|TRBJ1-2
CATRGPRLDYGYTF
>TRBV5-4|TRBJ2-1
CASSSVSGFAYNEQFF
>TRBV7-6|TRBJ2-5
CASSNAPQGDPETQYF
>TRBV27|TRBJ2-7
CASTIGGAFIHEQYF
>TRBV18|TRBJ1-2
CASSGQGRNYGYTF
>TRBV27|TRBJ1-2
CASSPGTGVGYTF
>TRBV13|TRBJ2-1
CASSLGLDYNEQFF
>TRBV28|TRBJ1-4
CASNGGNEKLFF
>TRBV5-1|TRBJ1-1
CASSTSSGTGITEAFF
>TRBV10-3|TRBJ2-5
CAIAPGTEGETQYF
>TRBV9|TRBJ2-7
CASSGTGTSTAEQYF
>TRBV30|TRBJ2-4
CAWTSGTKNIQYF
>TRBV11-3|TRBJ2-1
CASSTGLALSYNEQFF
>TRBV9|TRBJ2-2
CASSVKLAGVPGELFF
>TRBV5-4|TRBJ1-1
CASSQQNRVGTEAFF
>TRBV7-3|TRBJ2-7
CASSILAGSSYEQYF
>TRBV5-5|TRBJ2-1
CASSLTSGVEQFF
>TRBV11-2|TRBJ1-2
CASSFTGGDGYTF
>TRBV2|TRBJ2-2
CASGRVNPNTGELFF
>TRBV7-8|TRBJ2-6
CASSLNGRSSGANVLTF
>TRBV6-4|TRBJ2-2
CASSEAGANTGELFF
>TRBV28|TRBJ1-5
CASRRQGGGQPQHF
>TRBV27|TRBJ1-5
CASSLPYRGNQPQHF
>TRBV7-7|TRBJ2-2
CASSPTMGLAGGRGPGELFF
>TRBV21-1|TRBJ2-5
CASSLKAGLAGGPGLLKETQYF
>TRBV28|TRBJ1-1
CASSSDRGWSTEAFF
>TRBV18|TRBJ1-1
CASSPPNSMNTEAFF
>TRBV30|TRBJ1-1
CAWSGGGRMDTEAFF
>TRBV7-2|TRBJ2-5
CASSLGLAGGGETQYF
>TRBV7-7|TRBJ2-7
CASSFLHYLTPGLAGGIYEQYF
>TRBV27|TRBJ2-1
CASTTGWGEQFF
>TRBV28|TRBJ2-7
CASGGLAHTTYEQYF
>TRBV27|TRBJ1-2
CASRPGTGHGYTF
>TRBV29-1|TRBJ2-7
CSVEGQGVASYEQYF
>TRBV9|TRBJ2-3
CASSTGTSGSTDTQYF
>TRBV4-1|TRBJ2-1
CASSPRDWDSEQFF
>TRBV7-2|TRBJ2-7
CASSPHRPGSYEQYF
>TRBV18|TRBJ2-7
CASSLAQGTYEQYF
>TRBV30|TRBJ1-4
CAWSVLGEGRDEKLFF
>TRBV27|TRBJ2-1
CASSAPGFPNNEQFF
>TRBV4-3|TRBJ2-5
CASSQDRASETQYF
>TRBV2|TRBJ2-2
CASSPTGGMNTGELFF